This T cell receptor beta chain was profiled in a study of cytomegalovirus exposure and HLA in healthy donors (dated by TCRdb to 2015 to 2018). Study-level background: According to an earlier analysis of 587 of the donors, 150 million to 200 million T cells yielded 90 million to 130 million unique TCR beta sequences and about 300 Gb of sequence data. An early release that covered some 630 HLA-typed donors contained approximately 300 gigabases of sequencing data and about 93 million unique TCR sequences. Of the approximately 400 genotyped donors, over 65% fell in the genetic ancestry cluster associated with self-reported Caucasian donors. The study aimed to test whether cataloging public T cell receptors could reveal signatures of past pathogen exposure. The study profiled the T cell repertoires of about 720 subjects by immunosequencing and related them to cytomegalovirus serostatus. In addition to the first cohort of around 670 subjects, a separate validation cohort of around 110 different subjects was used. High-throughput TCR immunosequencing, statistical association of individual TCRs with disease status, and machine learning were combined to predict cytomegalovirus infection status. A later analysis re-analyzed previously published TCR beta repertoires from roughly 690 donors and added high-resolution HLA genotyping to study TCR occurrence patterns. The later analysis used no new phenotypic data to find candidate immune exposures, relying instead on TCR beta sequences and their occurrence across donors. An earlier analysis of 587 of the donors applied high-throughput TCR beta sequencing to assess whether each TCR beta V gene segment acted as functional or pseudogenic. Donor age, sex, ethnicity and CMV serostatus were compiled together with the repertoire data. A later genetic analysis took genome-wide SNP genotypes for about 65% of the roughly 670 donors and used that subset as a discovery cohort. All discovery cohort repertoires had been generated using a single sequencing platform. Class I and class II HLA loci were covered by the typing at four-digit resolution. Typing coverage differed by locus: A, B, C, DRB1 and DQB1 were typed in about 620-630 donors, DQA1 in roughly 510, DPA1 in 600 to 610, and DPB1 in just under 490. About five DR-DQ haplotypes were handled as single units for association and clustering because linkage in the cohort was strong. Across some 400 genotyped donors of the cohort, an average of roughly 230,000 unique TCR beta nucleotide sequences per donor were sequenced, and approximately 19% of those sequences were non-productive.

The CDR3, from cysteine to phenylalanine, totals 13 residues. Just the 39-base CDR3 DNA is kept, in frame starting at base 1. CDR1 and CDR2 were assigned from the germline V gene as SGDLS and YYNGEE. V drops 3 bases and J drops 0 bases, leaving 4 bases in between. Library construction relied on the immunoSEQ multiplex PCR assay. The multiplex PCR relied on a mix of 60 forward primers for TCR Vbeta segments and 13 reverse primers for TCR Jbeta segments. Amplification of the CDR3 region of rearranged TCR beta genes was performed with a multiplex PCR assay on genomic DNA. On the Illumina HiSeq System, the amplified TCR beta libraries were sequenced as 87-base-pair reads. As for the original processing: A later analysis counted about 80 million unique TCR beta chains across the roughly 700 repertoires, and roughly 11 million of these chains were shared by at least two donors. To remove PCR and sequencing errors, raw reads were error-corrected and collapsed into unique sequences using a nearest-neighbor algorithm that merged closely related sequences. To assign V, D and J gene segments, CDR3 sequences were aligned to IMGT reference sequences. For a sequence to be retained, at least a six-nucleotide match to both a V gene segment and a J gene segment was required. Rearrangements were classified as productive when the CDR3 lacked stop codons and remained in frame with V and J, and all other rearrangements were classified as non-productive. CDR3 was defined by IMGT convention, running from the second conserved V-encoded cysteine to the conserved J-encoded phenylalanine. The earlier analysis of roughly 590 of the donors excluded any sequence lacking an unambiguous match to a single V gene segment. An earlier analysis of fewer than 650 of the donors classified V segments as functional when productive rearrangements were above 56.7% and as segregating when the standard deviation between donors was above 5%. A statistical classification framework was built for diagnosing cytomegalovirus status from the catalog of TCR beta chain sequences. In a later analysis, TCR nucleotide sequences were compared against IMGT/GENE-DB human TR gene sequences so that V and J genes could be assigned. In a later analysis, CDR3 sequences and most-parsimonious VDJ recombination scenarios were assigned using the TCRdist pipeline. In a later analysis, every TCR beta chain was defined by the combination of its CDR3 amino acid sequence and its V-gene family, and reads without a unique V-gene family were dropped. To address suspected cross-contamination and a sequencing artifact, a later analysis removed roughly 580 highly shared, low-generation-probability nucleotide sequences. For each public chain, a later analysis derived a clonal expansion index from normalized ranks of inferred template counts within each repertoire. In a later analysis, generation probabilities were computed with a VDJ recombination model fitted to out-of-frame rearrangements, and the resulting probabilities were checked against IGoR. Hypergeometric tests were used in a later analysis to score TCR-TCR, TCR-HLA and TCR-CMV co-occurrence, with a repertoire-size bias correction applied to the TCR pairs. In a later analysis, false discovery rates were estimated by permuting HLA or CMV assignments 20 times. In a later analysis, co-occurring TCRs were grouped using DBSCAN, with TCRdist sequence similarity added in when clustering inside HLA-allele-positive subsets. For co-occurrence clustering, repertoires with fewer than 30,000 or more than 120,000 public chains were excluded, along with about five repertoires with anomalous nucleotide sharing. Not all clones reach the TCRdb copy of this immuneACCESS table, which keeps in-frame sequences only. Checked studies attribute under half of the gap to unresolved V genes and leave the rest unexplained. Clone size and V and J calls were adopted from that table, with D and trimming inferred from the DNA. This sample lists 63,000 or so clones; 65% to 80% were detected once. 2.9% of the sample rests with the top ten.

The cohort consisted of 650 to 850 healthy bone marrow donors. All cohort members were sampled while nominally healthy, although unrecorded immune exposures were likely present. The donor tested CMV seronegative and was one of the 352 seronegative cohort members. A peripheral blood sample was provided by each donor, and peripheral blood mononuclear cells were used for TCR beta sequencing. The Qiagen DNeasy Blood Extraction Kit was used to extract genomic DNA from the blood cell samples. Findings and caveats that apply to the study as a whole: Because the 87-base-pair reads could not distinguish some IMGT-functional V segments, including TRBV6-2 and TRBV6-3, those segments were excluded. In a later analysis, the rate of TCR association differed among HLA loci, with DRB1 alleles having the most associated TCRs and HLA-C alleles having the fewest. In the study, 150 to 200 TCR beta chains were listed as associated with cytomegalovirus. A further reported finding was that TCR beta sequences accurately predicted the HLA-A and HLA-B alleles for most subjects in the first cohort. Because counts were too low, about 15 rarely observed V segments, including chromosome 9 orphons, were left out of the earlier analysis of over 550 of the donors. Assigning TCR associations to individual alleles was difficult when HLA alleles, especially DR and DQ, strongly co-occurred. HLA typing was unavailable for some donors at each locus, so association tests used only the typed subset. In a later analysis, most CMV-associated TCR beta chains were found to appear HLA-restricted, with HLA associations seemingly driven largely by CMV exposure. Broadly in line with IMGT annotations, most TCR beta V segments showed up in productive rearrangements about 87% or about 30% of the time in an earlier analysis of several hundred of the donors. According to a later genetic analysis, donors in an Asian-associated ancestry cluster had fewer N-insertions in productive TCRs than the roughly 670-donor mean. The sequencing pipeline was judged likely to have produced a cluster of highly shared sequence variants as a technical artifact. In a later analysis, HLA-associated TCR beta chains showed more clonal expansion and lower generation probabilities than non-associated chains that were equally common. A later genetic analysis associated a missense DCLRE1C variant with V-gene and J-gene trimming of TCR beta chains, and an independent cohort replicated the association. The authors suggested that the approach could potentially be extended to other disease states and immunological phenotypes. Roughly uniform sequencing depth across donors was assumed in presence/absence analyses, although this assumption may not hold. Cytomegalovirus status was reported to be diagnosed by the classifier with high specificity and sensitivity in both the original and validation cohorts. Most TCR sequences were seen in very few donors, while some public TCRs were found in many individuals. Specific HLA alleles were associated with 16,951 TCR beta sequences at a false discovery rate of 0.05 in a later analysis. In vitro tests confirmed that a few of the cytomegalovirus-associated TCR beta chains recognize cytomegalovirus antigens. Immune exposure information for the cohort was limited to CMV serostatus. Correlated functional status among segregating V segments might be attributable to linkage disequilibrium, but an unknown experimental factor could not be ruled out. According to a later analysis, parvovirus B19, influenza, CMV and Epstein-Barr virus appeared linked to several top co-occurrence clusters. In this cohort, only TCR beta chains were sequenced, and detectable features were limited by the absence of alpha or paired-chain data.

Turning to this clone: Its cognate antigen has yet to be identified. Nothing much larger sits one base from this clone, and base qualities are not available.

Sequencing was performed on PBMCs. The source is a woman in her 30s in good health and CMV-seronegative. The chain is encoded by TRBV9 joined to TRBJ1-3; the D gene is unclear. For the CDR3, the sequence is CASSDSSGNTIYF. In nucleotides, the sequence is TGTGCCAGCAGCGACAGCTCTGGAAACACCATATATTTT.